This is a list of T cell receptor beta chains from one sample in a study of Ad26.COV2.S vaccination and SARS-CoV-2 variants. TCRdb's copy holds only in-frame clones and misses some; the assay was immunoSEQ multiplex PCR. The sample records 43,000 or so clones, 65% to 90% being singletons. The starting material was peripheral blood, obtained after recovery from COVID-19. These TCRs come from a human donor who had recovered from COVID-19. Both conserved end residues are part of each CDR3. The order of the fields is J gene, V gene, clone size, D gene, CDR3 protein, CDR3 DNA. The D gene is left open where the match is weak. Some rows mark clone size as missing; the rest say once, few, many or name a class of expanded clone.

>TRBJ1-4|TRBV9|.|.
CASSALGGTNEKLFF
TGTGCCAGCAGCGCCCTAGGGGGGACTAATGAAAAACTGTTTTTT
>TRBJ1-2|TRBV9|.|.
CASSQYPTGDYGYTF
TGTGCCAGCAGCCAGTACCCGACAGGCGACTATGGCTACACCTTC
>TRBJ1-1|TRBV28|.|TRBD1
CASSLVDETGGLAEAFF
TGTGCCAGCAGTTTGGTGGATGAGACAGGGGGACTAGCTGAAGCTTTCTTT
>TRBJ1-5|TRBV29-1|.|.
CSVVQGYNQPQHF
TGCAGCGTTGTCCAGGGGTACAATCAGCCCCAGCATTTT
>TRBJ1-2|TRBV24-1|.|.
CATSGQGPGYTF
TGTGCCACCAGCGGCCAGGGGCCTGGCTACACCTTC
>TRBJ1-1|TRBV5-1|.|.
CASSLISGNTEAFF
TGCGCCAGCAGCTTGATATCCGGGAACACTGAAGCTTTCTTT
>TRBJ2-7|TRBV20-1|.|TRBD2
CSAGEGEEQYF
TGCAGTGCCGGGGAGGGAGAAGAGCAGTACTTC
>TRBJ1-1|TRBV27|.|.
CASTGGNTEAFF
TGTGCCAGCACCGGAGGGAACACTGAAGCTTTCTTT
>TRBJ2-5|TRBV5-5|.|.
CASSPGSIPPKETQYF
TGTGCCAGCAGCCCCGGAAGCATCCCCCCAAAAGAGACCCAGTACTTC
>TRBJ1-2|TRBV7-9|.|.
CASSLHGNYGYTF
TGTGCCAGCAGCTTACATGGTAACTATGGCTACACCTTC
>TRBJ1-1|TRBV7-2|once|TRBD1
CASSPGGGIMNTEAFF
TGTGCCAGCAGCCCAGGAGGGGGCATCATGAACACTGAAGCTTTCTTT
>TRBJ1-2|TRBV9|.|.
CASSPLGLGNYGYTF
TGTGCCAGCAGCCCCCTAGGGTTGGGGAACTATGGCTACACCTTC
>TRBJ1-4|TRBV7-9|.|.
CASSLSTGGEKLFF
TGTGCCAGCAGCTTGTCGACGGGGGGAGAAAAACTGTTTTTT
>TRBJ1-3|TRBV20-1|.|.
CSASGGTGGNTIYF
TGCAGTGCTAGTGGGGGGACTGGTGGAAACACCATATATTTT
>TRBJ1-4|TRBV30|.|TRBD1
CAWSSTGAPNEKLFF
TGTGCCTGGAGTTCGACAGGGGCGCCTAATGAAAAACTGTTTTTT
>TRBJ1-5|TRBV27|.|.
CASSSGTFSNQPQHF
TGTGCCAGCAGTTCAGGGACATTTAGCAATCAGCCCCAGCATTTT
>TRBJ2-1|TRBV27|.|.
CASSLWPLSSYNEQFF
TGTGCCAGCAGTTTATGGCCTTTGAGCTCCTACAATGAGCAGTTCTTC
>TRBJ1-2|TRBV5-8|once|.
CASSYGGYGYTF
TGTGCCAGCAGTTACGGGGGATATGGCTACACCTTC
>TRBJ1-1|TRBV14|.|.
CASSLGPVGTEAFF
TGTGCCAGCAGCCTTGGCCCCGTGGGCACTGAAGCTTTCTTT
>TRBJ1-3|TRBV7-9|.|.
CASSRAGNTIYF
TGTGCCAGCAGCCGAGCCGGAAACACCATATATTTT
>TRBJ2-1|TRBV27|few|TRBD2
CASSLGLTDNEQFF
TGTGCCAGCAGTTTGGGACTAACGGACAATGAGCAGTTCTTC
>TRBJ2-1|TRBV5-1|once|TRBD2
CASSSLQRGGGTEQFF
TGCGCCAGCAGCTCATTACAGCGGGGGGGCGGCACTGAGCAGTTCTTC
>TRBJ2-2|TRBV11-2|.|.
CASSSSWGAANTGELFF
TGTGCCAGCAGCTCTAGTTGGGGGGCCGCGAACACCGGGGAGCTGTTTTTT
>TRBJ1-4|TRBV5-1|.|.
CASSTGPSNEKLFF
TGCGCCAGCAGCACGGGACCGAGTAATGAAAAACTGTTTTTT
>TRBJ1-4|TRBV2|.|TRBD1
CASRLTGVLNEKLFF
TGTGCCAGCAGACTGACAGGGGTACTAAATGAAAAACTGTTTTTT
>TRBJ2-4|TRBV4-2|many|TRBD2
CASSPAGGGKNIQYF
TGTGCCAGCAGCCCCGCGGGGGGAGGCAAAAACATTCAGTACTTC
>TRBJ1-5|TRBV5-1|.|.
CASSLGGTSNQPQHF
TGCGCCAGCAGCTTGGGGGGTACGAGCAATCAGCCCCAGCATTTT
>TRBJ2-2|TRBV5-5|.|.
CASSLYAGELFF
TGTGCCAGCAGCCTCTACGCCGGGGAGCTGTTTTTT
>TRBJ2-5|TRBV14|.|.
CASSQAWETQYF
TGTGCCAGCAGCCAAGCTTGGGAGACCCAGTACTTC
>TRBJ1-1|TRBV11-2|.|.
CASSPLTRRTTEAFF
TGTGCCAGCAGCCCCCTGACCAGAAGGACCACTGAAGCTTTCTTT
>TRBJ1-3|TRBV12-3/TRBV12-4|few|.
CASSLGGTIYF
TGTGCCAGCAGTTTAGGAGGCACCATATATTTT
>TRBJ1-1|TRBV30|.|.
CAWGGGGGTEAFF
TGTGCCTGGGGCGGGGGGGGAGGCACTGAAGCTTTCTTT
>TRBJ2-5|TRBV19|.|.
CASRDWAKAQYF
TGTGCCAGTAGGGACTGGGCCAAGGCCCAGTACTTC
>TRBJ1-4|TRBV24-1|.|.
CATGRGEKLFF
TGTGCCACCGGGAGAGGCGAAAAACTGTTTTTT
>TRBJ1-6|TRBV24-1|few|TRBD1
CATSDLGQGDSPLHF
TGTGCCACCAGTGACCTGGGACAGGGTGATTCACCCCTCCACTTT
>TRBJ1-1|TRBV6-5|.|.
CASSQWKNTEAFF
TGTGCCAGCAGTCAGTGGAAGAACACTGAAGCTTTCTTT
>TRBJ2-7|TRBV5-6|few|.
CASSFDYGPDYEQYF
TGTGCCAGCAGCTTCGACTACGGGCCTGACTACGAGCAGTACTTC
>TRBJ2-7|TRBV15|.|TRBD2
CATSRVNWSGRDYEQYF
TGTGCCACCAGCAGAGTAAATTGGAGCGGGAGGGATTACGAGCAGTACTTC
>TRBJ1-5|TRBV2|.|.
CASSVRVSNQPQHF
TGTGCCAGCAGTGTTAGGGTGAGCAATCAGCCCCAGCATTTT
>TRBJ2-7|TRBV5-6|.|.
CASSLGYEQYF
TGTGCCAGCAGCTTGGGCTACGAGCAGTACTTC
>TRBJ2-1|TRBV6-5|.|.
CASSYEPGAYNEQFF
TGTGCCAGCAGTTATGAGCCCGGTGCATACAATGAGCAGTTCTTC
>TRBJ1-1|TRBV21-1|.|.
CASSKGQGNTAFF
TGTGCCAGCAGCAAAGGACAGGGAAACACGGCTTTCTTT
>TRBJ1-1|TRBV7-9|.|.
CASSFRLMNTEAFF
TGTGCCAGCAGCTTCAGATTAATGAACACTGAAGCTTTCTTT
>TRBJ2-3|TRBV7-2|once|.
CASSSRMGDTQYF
TGTGCCAGCAGCTCCCGAATGGGAGATACGCAGTATTTT
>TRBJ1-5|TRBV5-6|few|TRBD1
CASSFWTGTGDQPQHF
TGTGCCAGCAGCTTTTGGACGGGGACAGGGGACCAGCCCCAGCATTTT
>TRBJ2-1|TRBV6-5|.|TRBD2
CASPGTSGSKNEQFF
TGTGCCAGCCCGGGGACTAGCGGGAGTAAAAATGAGCAGTTCTTC
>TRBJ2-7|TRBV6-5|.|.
CASSGSKWQYYEQYF
TGTGCCAGCAGCGGATCGAAATGGCAGTACTACGAGCAGTACTTC
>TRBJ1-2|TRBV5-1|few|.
CASSLAGRSTYGYTF
TGCGCCAGCAGCTTGGCCGGGCGGAGTACATATGGCTACACCTTC
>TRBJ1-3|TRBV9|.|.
CASTMDGNTIYF
TGTGCCAGCACCATGGACGGGAACACCATATATTTT